This TCR beta chain originates from a study of blood T cell repertoires in COVID-19. In the original processing: Researchers report that nucleated cell counts were estimated from reference gene primer amplification. Assay: immunoSEQ multiplex PCR; the TCRdb copy retains only in-frame clones and omits some. V and J calls and clone size are as listed in that table; D and trimming were resolved from the DNA. The sample contains over 130,000 clones, roughly 80% of which appear only once. Trimming removed 6 bases from V and 5 bases from J, with 20 bases in between. There are 15 residues in the CDR3. Germline V lookup: CDR1 SGHRS, CDR2 YFSETQ.

The rearrangement uses TRBV5-1 and TRBJ1-2, with D possibly matching TRBD1 (5 bases). Sequenced sample: peripheral blood. This clonotype was obtained from a man aged 50 to 60 with acute or convalescent COVID-19. The CDR3 DNA is TGCGCCAGCACCCTTAGGTCGGGGGGATGGTATGGCTACACCTTC. Protein sequence: CASTLRSGGWYGYTF.